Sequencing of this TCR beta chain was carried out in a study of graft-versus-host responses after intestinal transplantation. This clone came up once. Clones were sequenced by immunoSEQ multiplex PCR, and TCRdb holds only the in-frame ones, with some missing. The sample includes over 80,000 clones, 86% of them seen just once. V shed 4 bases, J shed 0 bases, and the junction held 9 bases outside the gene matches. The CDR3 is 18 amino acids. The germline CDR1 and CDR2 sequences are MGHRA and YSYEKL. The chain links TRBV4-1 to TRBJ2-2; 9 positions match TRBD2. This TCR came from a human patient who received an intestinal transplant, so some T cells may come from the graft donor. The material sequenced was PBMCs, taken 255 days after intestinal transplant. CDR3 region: CASSPRGLAFANTGELFF. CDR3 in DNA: TGCGCCAGCAGCCCACGCGGACTAGCGTTCGCGAACACCGGGGAGCTGTTTTTT.